This T cell receptor (beta chain) emerged from a study of blood T cell repertoires in COVID-19. In the study overall: In each case, the material was cDNA or gDNA derived from T cells, B-cell-depleted T cells, or PBMCs.

TCRdb's table, derived via immunoSEQ multiplex PCR, lists solely in-frame clones and lacks some. This repertoire shows roughly 110,000 clones, about 80% found once; its top ten account for around 15%. Sequencing was done on a sample of peripheral blood. This receptor was taken from a woman aged 60-75 years with acute or convalescent COVID-19.

The DNA of the CDR3 is TGCGCCAGCAGCGAGACTAGTTTCGGGACAGATACGCAGTATTTT. Its protein product is CASSETSFGTDTQYF. This chain uses TRBV5-1 with TRBJ2-3; weak D call: TRBD2 (6 bases). The CDR3 is 15 amino acids. Per the germline V gene, CDR1 is SGHRS and CDR2 is YFSETQ. Trimming removed 4 bases at V and 3 bases at J, with 15 bases between.